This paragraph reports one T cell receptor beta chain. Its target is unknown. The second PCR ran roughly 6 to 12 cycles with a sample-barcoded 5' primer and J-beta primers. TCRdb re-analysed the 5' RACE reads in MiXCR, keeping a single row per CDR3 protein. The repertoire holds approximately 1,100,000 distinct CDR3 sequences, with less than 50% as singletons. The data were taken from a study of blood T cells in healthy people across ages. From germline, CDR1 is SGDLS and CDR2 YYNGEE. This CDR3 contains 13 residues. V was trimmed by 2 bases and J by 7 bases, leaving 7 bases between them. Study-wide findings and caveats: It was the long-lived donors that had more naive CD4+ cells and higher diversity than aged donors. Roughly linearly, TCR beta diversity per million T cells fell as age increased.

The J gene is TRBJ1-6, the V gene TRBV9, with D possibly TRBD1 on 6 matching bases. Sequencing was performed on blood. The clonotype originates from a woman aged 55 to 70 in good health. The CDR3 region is CASSVGGNSPLHF. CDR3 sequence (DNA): TGTGCCAGCAGCGTTGGGGGCAATTCACCCCTCCACTTT.